What follows is one T cell receptor beta chain and its context. Treatment given: around 19 received Ad26.COV2.S at low or high dose, single or two shots; 5 received placebo; per-sample allocation not given. Samples analyzed were those drawn on day 63 after the first vaccine or placebo injection. The sample is drawn from a study of Ad26.COV2.S vaccination and SARS-CoV-2 variants. The junction had 5 bases not matched to a gene; V was cut back by 2 bases and J by 4 bases. Germline loops: CDR1 SGHRS, CDR2 YFSETQ. The CDR3 spans 15 residues. The assay was immunoSEQ multiplex PCR, and TCRdb's table has in-frame clones only and misses some. The repertoire includes about 350,000 clones, roughly 84% of them detected once, and about 3.4% sits in the top ten.

The receptor's source is a person between 18 and 65 years old who received the Ad26.COV2.S COVID-19 vaccine or a placebo. Specimen: peripheral blood, collected in a trial of Ad26.COV2.S vaccine versus placebo. The J gene is TRBJ1-3, the V gene TRBV5-1; 8 positions match TRBD1. CDR3 bases: TGCGCCAGCAGCTTAAGGACAGGGTCAGGAAACACCATATATTTT. Translating gives CASSLRTGSGNTIYF.